The text below deals with one T cell receptor beta chain. Its antigen is still unknown. The assay was immunoSEQ multiplex PCR, and TCRdb's table has in-frame clones only and misses some. The sample gives about 88,000 clones, 85% to 95% of which show up once; approximately 0.32% is in the top ten. Per the germline V gene, CDR1 is MRHNA and CDR2 is SNTAGT. With 0 bases removed from V and 9 bases from J, the gap between germline ends came to 12 bases. The CDR3 consists of 13 residues. This sample was included in a study of graft-versus-host responses after intestinal transplantation. Turning to the study itself: Grafts were multivisceral, liver-intestinal, or isolated intestinal. Induction using anti-thymocyte globulin, followed by tacrolimus and steroids for roughly 3 years, was given to all recipients.

The TCR sequence derives from a human donor who was the organ donor for an intestinal transplant. J is TRBJ2-7 and V is TRBV6-4; D remains unclear. The specimen comprised unstimulated CD4+ T cells sorted from spleen or lymph node cells, sampled before transplant. CDR3: CASSDSSRFGQYF. CDR3 nucleotides: TGTGCCAGCAGTGACTCAAGCAGGTTTGGGCAGTACTTC.